Presented here are 32 T cell receptor beta chains from one specimen sequenced in a study of blood T cell repertoires in COVID-19. Libraries were prepared by immunoSEQ multiplex PCR; TCRdb keeps only in-frame clonotypes and omits some of them. Of approximately 230,000 clones in the sample, around 90% were seen once. Sequencing was carried out using peripheral blood. These receptors all come from a man aged 18-30 years with active or convalescent COVID-19.

A few counts support this clone. Here the CDR3 DNA reads TGTGCCACCAGCAGATTTAATGGCAGGGGGATCGATCAGCAGTACTTC. Translation: CATSRFNGRGIDQQYF. The chain is built from TRBV15 and TRBJ2-7, with 7 bases that match TRBD1. CDR1 and CDR2 from the germline V gene are LNHNV and YYDKDF (reference sequence). With V trimmed by 2 bases and J by 8 bases, 15 bases remained unmatched. This CDR3 spans 16 amino acids.

This sequence joins TRBV6-4 and TRBJ2-3, with 8 nucleotides matching TRBD2. This CDR3 is built from 15 residues. CDR1 and CDR2 (germline): MRHNA, SNTAGT. Trimming at V came to 3 bases and at J to 2 bases, leaving 4 bases not matched to a gene. For the CDR3, the DNA is TGTGCCAGCAGTGAGAGCGGGAGTTTCACAGATACGCAGTATTTT. It encodes CASSESGSFTDTQYF.

The rearrangement links TRBV5-4 to TRBJ1-1; no definite D call. The CDR3 runs 13 residues. Germline CDR1 is SGHNT and CDR2 is YYREEE (reference sequence). V was trimmed by 6 bases and J by 4 bases, leaving 13 bases between them. The CDR3 sequence: CASKALEATEAFF. The CDR3 DNA reads as TGTGCCAGCAAGGCCTTAGAGGCCACTGAAGCTTTCTTT.

The V gene is TRBV18, the J gene TRBJ2-3; tentative D call: TRBD1 (6 bases). Germline CDR1 KGHSH, CDR2 LQKENI. V gave up 5 bases and J gave up 0 bases, with 12 bases separating them. This CDR3 has 15 amino acids. CDR3: CASSIGQTSTDTQYF. The DNA of the CDR3 is TGTGCCAGCTCAATAGGACAGACTAGCACAGATACGCAGTATTTT.

V and J are TRBV21-1 and TRBJ2-1; the D call TRBD2 from the table was never checked on the DNA. TRBV21-1 corresponds to a pseudogene. CDR3 length: 16 amino acids. The CDR3 is CASSTEEGVPYNEQFF. The CDR3 nucleotides read TGTGCCAGCAGCACCGAAGAGGGAGTCCCCTACAATGAGCAGTTCTTC.

The genes are TRBV7-2 and TRBJ2-5; no clear D. V was shortened by 3 bases and J by 5 bases, with 10 bases between the two germline ends. Per germline, CDR1 SGHTA and CDR2 FQGNSA. This CDR3 is 13 amino acids long. The CDR3 DNA follows: TGTGCCAGCAGCTTCCACGGTGCGGAGACCCAGTACTTC. Translated, it gives CASSFHGAETQYF.

The chain is built from TRBV3-1 (or the pseudogene TRBV3-2) and TRBJ1-3; weak D call: TRBD1 (5 bases). V lost 1 base to trimming and J lost 4 bases, with 11 bases between them. Germline V gives CDR1 LGHDT, CDR2 YNNKEL (reference sequence). The CDR3 covers 15 residues. DNA for the CDR3: TGTGCCAGCAGCCAAGTAGCAGGGTCCGGAAACACCATATATTTT. This sequence encodes CASSQVAGSGNTIYF.

J is TRBJ2-3 and V is TRBV18; D uncertain. Trimming removed 6 bases at V and 4 bases at J, with 17 bases between. The CDR3 consists of 15 residues. Germline lookup yields CDR1 KGHSH and CDR2 LQKENI. CDR3 bases: TGTGCCAGCTCTCCGGATCTACCTGAGGCAGATACGCAGTATTTT. Protein: CASSPDLPEADTQYF.

A remark on this clone: Its ends do not fully match the called genes, so a read error is possible. This rearrangement joins TRBV6-4 to TRBJ1-6, with D possibly TRBD1 on 6 matching bases. The CDR3 runs 13 residues. The V gene's germline CDR1 is MRHNA and CDR2 SNTAGT. The CDR3 protein is CASSDYRDSPLHF. The DNA for the CDR3 is TGTGCCAGCAGCGACTACAGGGACTCACCCCTCCACTTT.

V usage is TRBV7-2 and J usage is TRBJ1-6; 9 nucleotides align to TRBD1. J lost 6 bases, V lost 5 bases, and 5 bases had no gene match. This CDR3 is 15 amino acids long. The germline V gene has CDR1 SGHTA and CDR2 FQGNSA. The CDR3 region is CASSREGQGNSPLHF. The DNA of the CDR3 is TGTGCCAGCAGCCGCGAGGGACAGGGTAATTCACCCCTCCACTTT.

The chain employs TRBV28 and TRBJ1-1, with TRBD1 matching 7 bases. This CDR3 is built from 16 residues. Germline trimming cut 5 bases from V and 2 bases from J; bases unmatched to any gene: 11. Germline V gene data show CDR1 as MDHEN and CDR2 as SYDVKM. CDR3 nucleotides: TGTGCCAGCAGTCTTGGGGCCAGGGGGTCAAACACTGAAGCTTTCTTT. This sequence encodes CASSLGARGSNTEAFF.

The chain joins TRBV9 to TRBJ2-3, with a possible D match to TRBD2 (6 bases). Per germline, CDR1 SGDLS and CDR2 YYNGEE. This CDR3 spans 15 amino acids. V was pared by 4 bases and J by 10 bases, with 22 bases between. CDR3 DNA sequence: TGTGCCAGCAGCTCAACGACGGGGACTTCAGAGCCGCAGTATTTT. It translates to CASSSTTGTSEPQYF.

V and J are TRBV28 and TRBJ1-1, with D perhaps matching TRBD1 (5 bases). The germline V gene encodes CDR1 MDHEN and CDR2 SYDVKM. V was trimmed by 11 bases and J by 0 bases, leaving 16 bases between them. The CDR3 contains 14 residues. The CDR3 DNA follows: TGTGCCGCGGCGGCAGGGCCCTTGAACACTGAAGCTTTCTTT. Its translation is CAAAAGPLNTEAFF.

Here the CDR3 DNA reads TGTGCCAGTCATCCCGGGGGGGTACGAATCGCTGAAGCTTTCTTT. Its translation: CASHPGGVRIAEAFF. The chain is built from TRBV6-5 and TRBJ1-1; D might be TRBD1 (5 bases). Trimming removed 9 bases from V and 6 bases from J, with 23 bases in between. The CDR3 is 15 amino acids. The germline gives CDR1 MNHEY, CDR2 SVGAGI.

The chain joins TRBV3-1 (or the pseudogene TRBV3-2) to TRBJ2-7; 11 bases are shared with TRBD1. The germline gives CDR1 LGHDT, CDR2 YNNKEL (reference sequence). Losses at the gene ends were 3 bases for V and 5 bases for J; bases not matched to a gene: 9. The CDR3 runs 16 residues. The CDR3 loop reads CASSQHGTGGTNEQYF. CDR3 coding DNA: TGTGCCAGCAGCCAGCACGGGACAGGGGGTACGAACGAGCAGTACTTC.

The chain joins TRBV7-6 to TRBJ2-5; 11 bases fit TRBD2. The CDR3 runs to 15 residues. The germline V gene has CDR1 SGHVS and CDR2 FNYEAQ. J lost 5 bases, V lost 1 base, and 3 bases had no gene match. The CDR3 bases are TGTGCCAGCAGCTTAGGGACTAGCGGGCGGGAGACCCAGTACTTC. It codes for CASSLGTSGRETQYF.

The chain recombines TRBV7-9 with TRBJ2-5; 9 bases map to TRBD2. V trimming: 5 bases; J trimming: 1 base; junction bases outside the gene matches: 5. Germline-derived CDR1 and CDR2 are SEHNR and FQNEAQ (reference sequence). The CDR3 is 15 residues long. The CDR3 here is CASSSRTSAQETQYF. CDR3 DNA: TGTGCCAGCAGCAGTAGGACTAGCGCCCAAGAGACCCAGTACTTC.

Here the CDR3 DNA reads TGTGCCAGCAGCTCCCTCCGACTAGCGGGAGGGAACAATGAGCAGTTCTTC. Translating gives CASSSLRLAGGNNEQFF. The chain recombines TRBV7-2 with TRBJ2-1, with 14 positions matching TRBD2. The CDR3 runs 17 residues. J lost 5 bases, V lost 4 bases, and 7 bases had no gene match. Per germline, CDR1 SGHTA and CDR2 FQGNSA.

V and J are TRBV27 and TRBJ1-4; D is undetermined. From germline, CDR1 is MNHEY and CDR2 SMNVEV (reference sequence). The CDR3 totals 17 residues. V lost 3 bases and J lost 7, with 21 bases in between. CDR3 DNA: TGTGCCAGCAGTTTCAGGCCGTGGCAGATCGAACGTGAAAAACTGTTTTTT. Protein sequence: CASSFRPWQIEREKLFF.

CDR3 sequence: CASSAGPLTGETQYF. CDR3 DNA: TGTGCCAGTAGTGCCGGACCCTTGACAGGAGAGACCCAGTACTTC. The gene calls are TRBV19 and TRBJ2-5, with D maybe TRBD1 (6 bases). This CDR3 contains 15 residues. CDR1 is LNHDA, CDR2 SQIVND, per germline (reference sequence). With 5 bases removed from V and 4 bases from J, the gap between germline ends came to 17 bases.

This sequence joins TRBV30 and TRBJ1-2; D is perhaps TRBD1 (6 bases). The V gene lost 0 bases and the J gene lost 8 bases, with 13 bases spanning the gap. In germline, CDR1 is GTSNPN, CDR2 SVGIG (reference sequence). The CDR3 extends over 13 amino acids. The chain's CDR3 is CAWSVTGRGGYTF. DNA of the CDR3: TGTGCCTGGAGTGTAACAGGGCGAGGCGGCTACACCTTC.

This chain joins TRBV9 and TRBJ2-5, with 12 bases aligning to TRBD1. The V segment lost 3 bases and the J segment 4 bases; nucleotides outside the gene matches: 7. CDR1 SGDLS and CDR2 YYNGEE come from the germline V gene. The CDR3 totals 16 residues. The CDR3 is CASSGAGTGGLETQYF. In DNA form, the CDR3 reads TGTGCCAGCAGCGGAGCCGGGACAGGGGGCTTAGAGACCCAGTACTTC.

The chain uses TRBV7-3 and TRBJ2-3; D might be TRBD2 (6 bases). The CDR3 runs 17 residues. Germline lookup yields CDR1 SGHTA and CDR2 FQGTGA. V was shortened by 3 bases and J by 3 bases, with 19 bases between the two germline ends. The CDR3 sequence: CASSLAGGSGRTDTQYF. The CDR3 nucleotides are TGTGCCAGCAGCTTGGCCGGGGGTAGCGGACGAACAGATACGCAGTATTTT.

This chain uses TRBV7-8 with TRBJ2-3, with 10 bases matching TRBD2. The CDR3 runs to 18 residues. V was clipped by 5 bases and J by 2 bases; unmatched bases: 13. Germline CDR1 reads SGHVS; CDR2 reads FQNEAQ. CDR3 in amino acids: CASSLGGLAGALTDTQYF. The CDR3, as DNA: TGTGCCAGCAGCCTCGGGGGCCTAGCGGGGGCTCTCACAGATACGCAGTATTTT.

This clone was counted once. J is TRBJ2-7 and V is TRBV5-1; D is possibly TRBD1 (6 bases). V dropped 2 bases and J dropped 3 bases, with 15 bases sitting between them. Germline lookup yields CDR1 SGHRS and CDR2 YFSETQ. This CDR3 spans 15 amino acids. The CDR3 DNA follows: TGCGCCAGCAGCTTTTCCCGGACAGCGGTCTACGAGCAGTACTTC. This codes for CASSFSRTAVYEQYF.

The genes are TRBV7-2 and TRBJ2-1, with 8 bases lining up with TRBD1. This CDR3 contains 14 residues. Germline assignment: CDR1 SGHTA and CDR2 FQGNSA. Unmatched junction bases numbered 8, after V lost 7 bases and J lost 6 bases. CDR3 bases: TGTGCCAGCATCGATAGGACAGGGCTCAATGAGCAGTTCTTC. It codes for CASIDRTGLNEQFF. Looking up the rest from reference TRBV7-2 and TRBJ2-1 gives the full variable domain: GAGVSQSPSNKVTEKGKDVELRCDPISGHTALYWYRQSLGQGLEFLIYFQGNSAPDKSGLPSDRFSAERTGGSVSTLTIQRTQQEDSAVYLCASIDRTGLNEQFFGPGTRLTVL.

This chain connects TRBV19 to TRBJ2-7; D possibly corresponds to TRBD1 (6 bases). This CDR3 is built from 15 residues. Germline V gives CDR1 LNHDA, CDR2 SQIVND (reference sequence). The V end lost 4 bases, the J end lost 7 bases, and 20 bases lay between the germline ends. The CDR3 DNA sequence: TGTGCCAGTAGTACCGGGACGAGCCTAAGGGGGGAGCAGTACTTC. Amino acid sequence: CASSTGTSLRGEQYF.

This chain connects TRBV19 to TRBJ1-1, with 12 bases matching TRBD1. Germline CDR1 and CDR2: LNHDA and SQIVND (reference sequence). V was clipped by 6 bases and J by 4 bases; unmatched bases: 12. There are 17 residues in the CDR3. The DNA for the CDR3 is TGTGCCAGTAGCCAGTCCGGGACAGGGGGCGGGGGCACTGAAGCTTTCTTT. It specifies CASSQSGTGGGGTEAFF.

The rearrangement joins TRBV27 to TRBJ2-3, with D possibly TRBD1 on 7 matching bases. The CDR3 is made up of 17 amino acids. V was cut by 7 bases and J by 0 bases, with 20 bases left in between. Germline V gene data show CDR1 as MNHEY and CDR2 as SMNVEV (reference sequence). The DNA of the CDR3 is TGTGCCAGCAATACGCGACAGGGACTTCCCAGCACAGATACGCAGTATTTT. Its protein product is CASNTRQGLPSTDTQYF.

The V call is TRBV9, the J call TRBJ1-5; no clear D. V was trimmed by 0 bases and J by 3 bases, leaving 7 bases between them. From germline, CDR1 is SGDLS and CDR2 YYNGEE. The length of the CDR3 is 14 residues. The CDR3 DNA reads as TGTGCCAGCAGCGTAGGTGGCTTCAATCAGCCCCAGCATTTT. Protein sequence: CASSVGGFNQPQHF.

V gene TRBV2 combines with J gene TRBJ1-2; TRBD1 is a possible D gene (5 bases). The CDR3 has 16 residues. V lost 3 bases to trimming and J lost 2 bases, with 16 bases between them. The germline V gene has CDR1 SNHLY and CDR2 FYNNEI. The CDR3 loop reads CASSDKMLTVNYGYTF. The DNA for the CDR3 is TGTGCCAGCAGTGATAAAATGTTGACAGTAAACTATGGCTACACCTTC. Based on the CDR3 plus reference TRBV2 and TRBJ1-2, the full variable domain is EPEVTQTPSHQVTQMGQEVILRCVPISNHLYFYWYRQILGQKVEFLVSFYNNEISEKSEIFDDQFSVERPDGSNFTLKIRSTKLEDSAMYFCASSDKMLTVNYGYTFGSGTRLTVV.

This clone was detected only a few times. The V call is TRBV10-3, the J call TRBJ2-7, with 10 bases identical to TRBD1. The CDR3 is 17 residues long. The junction had 13 bases not matched to a gene; V was cut back by 1 base and J by 7 bases. Germline CDR1 ENHRY, CDR2 SYGVKD. Written as DNA, the CDR3 is TGTGCCATCAGTGAGTTTGGGACAGGGGCCCTGATGGGGGAGCAGTACTTC. It is translated as CAISEFGTGALMGEQYF.